This TCR beta chain derives from a study of T-cell memory formation after mild COVID-19. Study background: Largely, TCR clusters stayed within a single donor.

Findings and limits, study-wide: Contracting clones from day 15 to 85 had balanced CD4/CD8; later expanders favoured CD4+. The pre-infection memory compartment contained some responding clones, suggesting cross-reactive memory joined. For contracting clones, CD4+ ones sat mainly in CM and EM, CD8+ in EMRA.

The CDR3 extends over 16 amino acids. Trimming cost V 6 bases and J 8 bases, with 22 bases left between them. TCRdb re-derived calls from the 5' RACE reads in MiXCR, one entry per CDR3 protein. The data contain roughly 320,000 distinct CDR3 sequences, 28% of them singletons. There are a few counts of this clonotype. The antigen is undetermined. This receptor was identified in an adult woman who had mild COVID-19 (a few samples of this study predate the infection). Cell type and time point are not known. The specimen was PBMCs or a T cell subset sorted from them (not recorded which). The V and J genes are TRBV12-3 or TRBV12-4 and TRBJ2-2; tentatively, D is TRBD2 (6 bases). The CDR3 sequence: CASSPGLAATMGELFF. The CDR3, as DNA: TGTGCCAGCAGCCCGGGGTTAGCGGCAACAATGGGGGAGCTGTTTTTT.